This T cell receptor beta chain was identified in a study of CD8+ T cells in alopecia areata. Treatment meaning: oral pan-JAK inhibitor, 5-10 mg twice daily. The sequencing template was cDNA reverse transcribed from extracted RNA. Profiling relied on immunoSEQ multiplex PCR, and the TCRdb table lists in-frame clones only, not all of them. The sample records about 270,000 clones, roughly 60% being singletons. V lost 4 bases to trimming and J lost 6 bases, with 9 bases between them. Germline V lookup: CDR1 SQVTM, CDR2 ANQGSEA. The CDR3 spans 12 residues. This clonotype was sampled from a human donor with alopecia areata. This sequence joins TRBV29-1 and TRBJ2-2; D not resolved. The sample here was CD4+ T cells sorted from blood, taken at week 52, from a patient treated with tofacitinib. The CDR3 bases are TGCAGCGTTGGTAGGGCGGCCGGGGAGCTGTTTTTT. Its protein product is CSVGRAAGELFF.